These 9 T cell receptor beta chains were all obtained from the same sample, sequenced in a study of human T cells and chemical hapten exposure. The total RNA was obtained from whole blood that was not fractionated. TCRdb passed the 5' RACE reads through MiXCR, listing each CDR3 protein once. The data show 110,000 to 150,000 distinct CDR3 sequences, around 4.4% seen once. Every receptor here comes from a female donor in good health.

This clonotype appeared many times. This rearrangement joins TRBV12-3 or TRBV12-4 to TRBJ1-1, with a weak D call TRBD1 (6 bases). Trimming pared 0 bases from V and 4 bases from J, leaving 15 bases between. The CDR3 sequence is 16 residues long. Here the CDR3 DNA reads TGTGCCAGCAGTTTAGCGCTAACAGGGCGGGGCACTGAAGCTTTCTTT. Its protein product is CASSLALTGRGTEAFF.

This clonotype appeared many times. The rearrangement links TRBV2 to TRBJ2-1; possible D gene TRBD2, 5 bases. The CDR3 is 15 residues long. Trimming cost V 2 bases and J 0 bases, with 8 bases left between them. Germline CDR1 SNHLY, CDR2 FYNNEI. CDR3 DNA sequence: TGTGCCAGCAGTGAACTGGGGAGCTCCTACAATGAGCAGTTCTTC. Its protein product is CASSELGSSYNEQFF.

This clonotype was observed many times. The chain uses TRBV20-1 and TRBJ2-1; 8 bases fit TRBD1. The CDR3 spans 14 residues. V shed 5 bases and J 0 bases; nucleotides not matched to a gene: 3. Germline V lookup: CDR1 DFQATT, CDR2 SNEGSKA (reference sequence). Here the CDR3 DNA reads TGCAGTGCTGGGACAGGACGCTCCTACAATGAGCAGTTCTTC. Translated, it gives CSAGTGRSYNEQFF.

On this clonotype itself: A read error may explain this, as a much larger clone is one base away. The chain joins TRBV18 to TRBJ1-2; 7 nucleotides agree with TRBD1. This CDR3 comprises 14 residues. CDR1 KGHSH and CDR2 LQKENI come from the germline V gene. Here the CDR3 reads CASSATGDLYGDTF. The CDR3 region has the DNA TGTGCCAGCTCAGCAACAGGGGATTTGTATGGCGACACCTTC.

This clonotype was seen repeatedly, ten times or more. As DNA, the CDR3 is TGCGCCAGCAGCGGGACACTAGGGATCGGGGAGCTGTTTTTT. It yields the protein CASSGTLGIGELFF. J is TRBJ2-2 and V is TRBV5-1; TRBD1 might be the D (6 bases). The CDR3 extends over 14 amino acids. V was trimmed by 4 bases and J by 7 bases, leaving 14 bases between them. Germline lookup yields CDR1 SGHRS and CDR2 YFSETQ.

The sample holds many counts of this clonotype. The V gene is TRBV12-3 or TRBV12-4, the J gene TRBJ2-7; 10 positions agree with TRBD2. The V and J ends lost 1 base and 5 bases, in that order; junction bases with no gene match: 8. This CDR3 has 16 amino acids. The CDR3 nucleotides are TGTGCCAGCAGTTTAGTCGTTAGTCTAGCGGGGGACGAGCAGTACTTC. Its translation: CASSLVVSLAGDEQYF.

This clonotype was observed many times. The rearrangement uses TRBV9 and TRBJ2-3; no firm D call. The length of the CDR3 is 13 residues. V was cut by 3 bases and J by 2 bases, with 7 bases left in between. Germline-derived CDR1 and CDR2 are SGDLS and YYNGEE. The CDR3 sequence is CASSGRFTDTQYF. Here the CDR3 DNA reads TGTGCCAGCAGCGGGCGTTTCACAGATACGCAGTATTTT.

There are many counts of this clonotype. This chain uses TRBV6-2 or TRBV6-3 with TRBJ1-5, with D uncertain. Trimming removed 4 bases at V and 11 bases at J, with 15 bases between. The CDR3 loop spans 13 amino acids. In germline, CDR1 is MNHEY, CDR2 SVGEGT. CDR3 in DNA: TGTGCCAGCAGTTTACGGAAGGGAGCGGCCCAGCATTTT. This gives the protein CASSLRKGAAQHF.

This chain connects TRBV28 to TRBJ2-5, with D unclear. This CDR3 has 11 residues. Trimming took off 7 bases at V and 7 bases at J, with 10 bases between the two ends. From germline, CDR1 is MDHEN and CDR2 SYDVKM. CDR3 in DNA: TGTGCCAGCATTCTTAAAGGGACCCAGTACTTC. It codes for CASILKGTQYF.